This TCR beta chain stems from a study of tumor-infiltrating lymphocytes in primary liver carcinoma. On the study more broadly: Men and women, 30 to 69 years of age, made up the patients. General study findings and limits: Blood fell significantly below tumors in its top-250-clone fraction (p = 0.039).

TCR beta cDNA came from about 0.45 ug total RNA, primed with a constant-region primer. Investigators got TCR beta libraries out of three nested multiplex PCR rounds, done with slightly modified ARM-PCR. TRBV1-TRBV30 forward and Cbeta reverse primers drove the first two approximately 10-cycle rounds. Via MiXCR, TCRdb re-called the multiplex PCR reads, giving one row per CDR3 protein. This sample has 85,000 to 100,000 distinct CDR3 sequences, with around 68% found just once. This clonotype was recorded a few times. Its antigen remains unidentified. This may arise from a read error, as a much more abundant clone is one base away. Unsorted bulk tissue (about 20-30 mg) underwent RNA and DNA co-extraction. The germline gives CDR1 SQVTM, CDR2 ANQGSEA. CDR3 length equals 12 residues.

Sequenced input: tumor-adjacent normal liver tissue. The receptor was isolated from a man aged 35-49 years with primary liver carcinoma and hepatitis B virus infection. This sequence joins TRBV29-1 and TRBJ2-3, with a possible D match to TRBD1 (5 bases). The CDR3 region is CSVDQGTDMQYF. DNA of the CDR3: TGCAGCGTTGATCAGGGCACAGATATGCAGTATTTT.